The 27 T cell receptor beta chains reported below all come from one sample, sequenced in a study of blood T cells in healthy people across ages. With a J-beta primer mix and a sample-barcoded 5' primer, a second PCR ran about 6 to 11 cycles. TCRdb re-analysed the 5' RACE reads in MiXCR, keeping a single row per CDR3 protein. The sample has roughly 2 million distinct CDR3 sequences; around 48% are singletons. Sequencing was carried out using blood. The source of these receptors is a woman between 35 and 50 years old in good health.

The rearrangement links TRBV20-1 to TRBJ2-1; TRBD1 aligns across 12 bases. Germline CDR1 DFQATT, CDR2 SNEGSKA (reference sequence). The CDR3 spans 14 residues. V lost 3 bases, J lost 9 bases, and 6 bases stayed unmatched. The CDR3 loop reads CSASPGQGAGEQFF. Here the CDR3 DNA reads TGCAGTGCTAGCCCGGGACAGGGGGCGGGTGAGCAGTTCTTC.

This clonotype has more than one count but fewer than ten. J is TRBJ2-1 and V is TRBV6-2 or TRBV6-3, with D uncertain. Germline V gene lookup returns CDR1 MNHEY and CDR2 SVGEGT. Trimming took off 0 bases at V and 9 bases at J, with 3 bases between the two ends. The CDR3 spans 11 residues. CDR3 sequence reads: CASSYSAEQFF. The CDR3 DNA reads TGTGCCAGCAGTTACTCGGCTGAGCAGTTCTTC.

The chain uses TRBV7-9 and TRBJ2-5; 11 bases agree with TRBD1. The DNA end is a closer match to TRBJ2-7, so the J assignment may be wrong. CDR3 length: 16 amino acids. Per germline, CDR1 SEHNR and CDR2 FQNEAQ (reference sequence). CDR3 protein: CASSFYTGTGGREQYF. CDR3 nucleotides: TGTGCCAGCAGCTTCTACACAGGGACAGGGGGACGCGAGCAGTACTTC.

The chain uses TRBV4-3 and TRBJ1-6; 7 bases line up with TRBD1. J lost 7 bases, V lost 0 bases, and 9 bases had no gene match. Germline assignment: CDR1 LGHNA and CDR2 YSLEER. The CDR3 is made up of 17 amino acids. CDR3 protein: CASSQEVGTATNSPLHF. In DNA form, the CDR3 reads TGCGCCAGCAGCCAAGAGGTGGGGACAGCCACGAATTCACCCCTCCACTTT.

The CDR3 DNA reads TGCAGTGCTAGAGTGGTCAGCACAGATACGCAGTATTTT. Its protein product is CSARVVSTDTQYF. The J gene is TRBJ2-3, the V gene TRBV20-1, with D uncertain. CDR1 and CDR2 from the germline V gene are DFQATT and SNEGSKA (reference sequence). The CDR3 is 13 amino acids. Trimming removed 1 base at V and 0 bases at J, with 5 bases between.

This clonotype occurred a few times. This chain uses TRBV18 with TRBJ2-3; weak D call: TRBD1 (7 bases). CDR3 length: 17 amino acids. CDR1 is KGHSH, CDR2 LQKENI, per germline. V was trimmed by 1 base and J by 7 bases, leaving 21 bases between them. CDR3 sequence reads: CASSPQSQGEVANTQYF. The CDR3 DNA is TGTGCCAGCTCACCACAGAGTCAGGGGGAGGTCGCGAATACGCAGTATTTT.

The gene calls are TRBV4-3 and TRBJ2-3; 12 positions agree with TRBD2. The CDR3 is 17 residues long. Germline assignment: CDR1 LGHNA and CDR2 YSLEER. Trimming at V came to 2 bases and at J to 0 bases, leaving 3 bases not matched to a gene. CDR3: CASSQLTSGGSTDTQYF. The CDR3, as DNA: TGCGCCAGCAGCCAATTGACTAGCGGGGGAAGCACAGATACGCAGTATTTT.

This clonotype has a handful of counts. CDR3 in DNA: TGTGCCAGCAGTTTCAGGGTTTATGGAGAGACCCAGTACTTC. This gives the protein CASSFRVYGETQYF. The chain recombines TRBV6-1 with TRBJ2-5, with D perhaps TRBD1 (5 bases). This CDR3 is 14 amino acids long. V lost 5 bases, J lost 4 bases, and 14 bases lay in between. The germline V gene encodes CDR1 MNHNS and CDR2 SASEGT.

This clonotype was seen repeatedly, ten times or more. This chain links TRBV4-3 with TRBJ2-3; no clear D. CDR3 length equals 13 residues. V was pared by 1 base and J by 3 bases, with 5 bases between. Germline-derived CDR1 and CDR2 are LGHNA and YSLEER. Here the CDR3 DNA reads TGCGCCAGCAGCCAAGTTCTGACAGATACGCAGTATTTT. Residues: CASSQVLTDTQYF.

The gene calls are TRBV6-6 and TRBJ2-4; TRBD1 might be the D (6 bases). This CDR3 region has 16 residues. Trimming left V 6 bases short and J 0 bases short, with 15 bases between. The V gene's germline CDR1 is MNHNY and CDR2 SVGAGI (reference sequence). The CDR3 loop reads CASSSRGLPAKNIQYF. For the CDR3, the DNA is TGTGCCAGCAGCTCCAGGGGCCTCCCAGCCAAAAACATTCAGTACTTC.

V and J are TRBV5-1 and TRBJ2-5, with D possibly TRBD2 on 6 matching bases. CDR3 length: 15 residues. Deletions cut 0 bases from V and 5 bases from J, with 14 bases between. Germline-derived CDR1 and CDR2 are SGHRS and YFSETQ. The CDR3 sequence is CASSLVTGGTETQYF. CDR3 DNA: TGCGCCAGCAGCTTGGTGACGGGCGGGACGGAGACCCAGTACTTC.

The rearrangement joins TRBV12-3 or TRBV12-4 to TRBJ2-3; D ambiguous. The CDR3 length is 11 residues. Trimming took 6 bases from V and 9 from J, leaving 10 bases between them. This CDR3 reads CASRRTQTQYF. The CDR3 DNA sequence: TGTGCCAGCAGGAGAACCCAGACGCAGTATTTT.

The chain combines TRBV28 with TRBJ2-3; D is possibly TRBD2 (6 bases). Germline lookup yields CDR1 MDHEN and CDR2 SYDVKM. This CDR3 is built from 16 residues. Trimming left V 4 bases short and J 4 bases short, with 18 bases between. CDR3 in amino acids: CASSSPDWIAADTQYF. CDR3 bases: TGTGCCAGCAGTTCCCCTGACTGGATAGCGGCAGATACGCAGTATTTT.

In this sample, this clonotype turned up a few times. V usage is TRBV20-1 and J usage is TRBJ2-1; TRBD2 is a possible D gene (5 bases). Between the trimmed V and J ends, which lost 0 bases and 1 base, there was a span of 10 bases. The CDR3 runs to 15 residues. Germline assignment: CDR1 DFQATT and CDR2 SNEGSKA (reference sequence). The CDR3 sequence: CSARDLRGSYNEQFF. For the CDR3, the DNA is TGCAGTGCTAGAGATCTTCGGGGATCCTACAATGAGCAGTTCTTC.

This clonotype was detected only a few times. The rearrangement joins TRBV9 to TRBJ2-1; 9 bases are shared with TRBD2. The trim removed 0 bases at V and 9 bases at J, leaving 7 bases unmatched. This CDR3 spans 15 amino acids. Germline V lookup: CDR1 SGDLS, CDR2 YYNGEE. The CDR3 spells CASSVASGTFAEQFF. The CDR3 DNA is TGTGCCAGCAGCGTAGCTAGCGGGACCTTTGCTGAGCAGTTCTTC.

The V gene is TRBV7-9, the J gene TRBJ1-2; TRBD1 aligns across 9 bases. V lost 4 bases to trimming and J lost 5 bases; unmatched junction nucleotides: 5. CDR3 length equals 14 residues. Germline assignment: CDR1 SEHNR and CDR2 FQNEAQ (reference sequence). CDR3 loop: CASSSWDREYGYTF. CDR3 in DNA: TGTGCCAGCAGCTCCTGGGACAGGGAATATGGCTACACCTTC.

The chain carries TRBV4-1 and TRBJ2-7; tentatively, D is TRBD1 (5 bases). This CDR3 region has 14 residues. Germline CDR1 MGHRA, CDR2 YSYEKL. Trimming left V 4 bases short and J 5 bases short, with 15 bases between. CDR3 coding DNA: TGCGCCAGCAGCCTGGACCAGGGCCCCAACGAGCAGTACTTC. It encodes CASSLDQGPNEQYF.

The genes are TRBV12-3 or TRBV12-4 and TRBJ1-2, with D possibly being TRBD1 (5 bases). The V and J ends lost 4 bases and 4 bases respectively, with 19 bases between them. The CDR3 extends over 16 amino acids. The CDR3 nucleotides read TGTGCCAGCAGTTCCCGCCGGACAAGTTCGTTCTATGGCTACACCTTC. It specifies CASSSRRTSSFYGYTF.

This clonotype appeared a few times. The chain combines TRBV4-1 with TRBJ2-7; TRBD1 is a possible D gene (6 bases). V gave up 0 bases and J gave up 2 bases, with 20 bases separating them. The CDR3 runs to 18 residues. The germline V gene encodes CDR1 MGHRA and CDR2 YSYEKL. The CDR3 bases are TGCGCCAGCAGCCAAGAGCCCCCAGGGGCGACCCTAGCCTACGAGCAGTACTTC. Protein sequence: CASSQEPPGATLAYEQYF.

This clonotype came up a few times. The chain combines TRBV6-2 or TRBV6-3 with TRBJ1-1, with TRBD1 matching over 7 bases. V lost 11 bases and J lost 5; bases outside the gene matches: 8. This CDR3 is 12 amino acids long. Germline-derived CDR1 and CDR2 are MNHEY and SVGEGT. The CDR3 here is CAVRGVRTEAFF. CDR3 bases: TGTGCCGTCAGGGGGGTGAGGACTGAAGCTTTCTTT.

The chain combines TRBV14 with TRBJ2-5, with D unresolved. Germline V gives CDR1 SGHDN, CDR2 FVKESK. The ends were cut back, 0 bases at V and 1 base at J, with 15 bases in the middle. This CDR3 region has 17 residues. The CDR3 DNA sequence: TGTGCCAGCAGCCAAGATAGGCTTTCTCCCCGCCAAGAGACCCAGTACTTC. Protein sequence: CASSQDRLSPRQETQYF.

This chain joins TRBV9 and TRBJ2-3, with 7 bases that match TRBD1. The germline V gene has CDR1 SGDLS and CDR2 YYNGEE. The CDR3 length is 16 residues. V was pared by 3 bases and J by 2 bases, with 9 bases of the junction left unmatched. CDR3 loop: CASSEGRQGYTDTQYF. Here the CDR3 DNA reads TGTGCCAGCAGCGAGGGGCGACAGGGATACACAGATACGCAGTATTTT.

This clonotype has a single count. The chain carries TRBV7-6 and TRBJ1-1, with D unclear. V gave up 5 bases and J gave up 7 bases, with 14 bases separating them. CDR1 and CDR2 (germline): SGHVS, FNYEAQ. The CDR3 length is 13 residues. CDR3: CASSPRVVYEAFF. Here the CDR3 DNA reads TGTGCCAGCAGCCCTAGGGTGGTATATGAAGCTTTCTTT.

This clonotype has a handful of counts. The chain uses TRBV12-3 or TRBV12-4 and TRBJ1-6; TRBD1 aligns across 7 bases. The V segment lost 5 bases and the J segment 5 bases; nucleotides outside the gene matches: 3. The CDR3 consists of 14 residues. CDR3: CASSPTGNNSPLHF. For the CDR3, the DNA is TGTGCCAGCAGTCCGACAGGGAATAATTCACCCCTCCACTTT.

The V call is TRBV20-1, the J call TRBJ2-7; TRBD2 agrees at 8 bases. Matching the DNA end better, TRBJ2-5 makes the J call doubtful. There are 15 residues in the CDR3. CDR1 is DFQATT and CDR2 is SNEGSKA in the germline V gene (reference sequence). CDR3 region: CSGVSGASVSETQYF. As DNA, the CDR3 is TGCAGTGGAGTTAGCGGGGCCTCGGTTTCGGAGACCCAGTACTTC.

The sample holds a few counts of this clonotype. The CDR3 sequence: CATSRELSFRETQYF. The CDR3 DNA is TGTGCCACCAGCAGAGAGTTGAGTTTCAGGGAGACCCAGTACTTC. V gene TRBV15 combines with J gene TRBJ2-5; D is undetermined. Germline CDR1 LNHNV, CDR2 YYDKDF (reference sequence). CDR3 size: 15 residues. The germline V and J ends were trimmed by 0 bases and 5 bases, with 13 bases remaining between them.

This clonotype appeared a single time. The chain couples TRBV7-9 to TRBJ2-1; TRBD2 matches at 12 bases. The CDR3 runs 17 residues. From germline, CDR1 is SEHNR and CDR2 FQNEAQ (reference sequence). The junction had 6 bases not matched to a gene; V was cut back by 5 bases and J by 1 base. CDR3 region: CASSTTSGGRSYNEQFF. The CDR3 DNA follows: TGTGCCAGCAGCACGACTAGCGGGGGCCGTTCCTACAATGAGCAGTTCTTC. Variable domain in full (rest from reference TRBV7-9 and TRBJ2-1): DTGVSQNPRHKITKRGQNVTFRCDPISEHNRLYWYRQTLGQGPEFLTYFQNEAQLEKSRLLSDRFSAERPKGSFSTLEIQRTEQGDSAMYLCASSTTSGGRSYNEQFFGPGTRLTVL.